The TCR beta chain described here comes from a study of blood T cells in healthy people across ages. A second PCR, run for roughly 7 to 12 cycles, used a sample-barcoded 5' primer plus a J-beta primer mix. Each CDR3 protein gets one entry after TCRdb re-called the 5' RACE reads with MiXCR. The data show around 1.5 million distinct CDR3 sequences, 40% to 50% seen once. This CDR3 comprises 17 residues. V was trimmed by 3 bases and J by 5 bases, leaving 19 bases between them. Sample: blood. This clonotype was obtained from a woman between 18 and 29 years old in good health. The chain links TRBV12-3 or TRBV12-4 to TRBJ2-2, with D uncertain. The CDR3 coding sequence is TGTGCCAGCAGTTTTTTGCCCCCCCCGATTAGAACCGGGGAGCTGTTTTTT. Encoded protein: CASSFLPPPIRTGELFF.